This TCR beta chain was identified during a study of early T cells in non-severe SARS-CoV-2 infection. Looked up from germline, CDR1 is SGHNT and CDR2 is YENEEA. Germline trimming cut 5 bases from V and 8 bases from J; bases unmatched to any gene: 7. The CDR3 is made up of 14 amino acids. Individual cDNA molecules were tagged with unique molecular identifiers. MiXCR, run by TCRdb on the 5' RACE reads, gives a single entry per CDR3 protein. The data show over 85,000 distinct CDR3 sequences, roughly 12% seen once. Source: whole blood, taken at baseline. The sequence came from an adult who was a healthcare worker with PCR-confirmed SARS-CoV-2 infection or an uninfected control (not recorded which). The chain recombines TRBV11-3 with TRBJ2-2, with 8 bases lining up with TRBD2. Written as DNA, the CDR3 is TGTGCCAGCAGCAACGGACGGGAGGGAGGGGAGCTGTTTTTT. It specifies CASSNGREGGELFF. Looking up the rest from reference TRBV11-3 and TRBJ2-2 gives the full variable domain: EAGVVQSPRYKIIEKKQPVAFWCNPISGHNTLYWYLQNLGQGPELLIRYENEEAVDDSQLPKDRFSAERLKGVDSTLKIQPAELGDSAVYLCASSNGREGGELFFGEGSRLTVL.